The rows below give T cell receptor beta chains drawn from one sample of a study of blood T cell repertoires in COVID-19. Here immunoSEQ multiplex PCR was the method, and the copy in TCRdb shows in-frame clones only, minus some. The data show about 250,000 clones, roughly 89% seen once. Sequencing was done on a sample of PBMCs or T cells enriched from blood (not recorded which). These receptor sequences come from a man in his forties who had recovered from COVID-19. Both conserved end residues are part of each CDR3. Each record gives: J gene, clone size, D gene, V gene, CDR3 protein, CDR3 DNA. The D gene is left open where the match is weak. Rows give clone size only sometimes, using once, few, many, or a class for an expanded clone.

>TRBJ1-6|-|TRBD1|TRBV28
CASGRDRAVDPLHF
TGTGCCAGCGGAAGAGACAGGGCGGTAGACCCCCTCCACTTT
>TRBJ2-3|-|TRBD2|TRBV7-9
CASSLTSGTFTDTQYF
TGTGCCAGCAGTTTGACTAGCGGGACCTTCACAGATACGCAGTATTTT
>TRBJ2-3|-|TRBD2|TRBV11-2
CASSLNSRTSGALADTQYF
TGTGCCAGCAGCTTAAATAGTAGGACTAGCGGAGCCTTGGCAGATACGCAGTATTTT
>TRBJ2-2|-|TRBD2|TRBV2
CASTPISGVDTGELFF
TGTGCCAGCACTCCAATCAGCGGGGTAGATACCGGGGAGCTGTTTTTT
>TRBJ1-1|-|TRBD1|TRBV27
CASILPGQINTEAFF
TGTGCCAGCATTCTGCCGGGACAGATCAACACTGAAGCTTTCTTT
>TRBJ1-5|-|-|TRBV28
CATMDSLYQPQHF
TGTGCCACCATGGACAGTTTATATCAGCCCCAGCATTTT
>TRBJ2-1|-|TRBD2|TRBV19
CASSRRAGDLMNEQFF
TGTGCCAGTAGTCGAAGGGCGGGAGATCTGATGAATGAGCAGTTCTTC
>TRBJ1-6|few|-|TRBV12-3/TRBV12-4
CASRDNFNSPLHF
TGTGCCAGCAGGGACAACTTTAATTCACCCCTCCACTTT
>TRBJ1-2|-|-|TRBV4-1
CASSQDFGGSNYGYTF
TGCGCCAGCAGCCAAGATTTCGGGGGATCCAACTATGGCTACACCTTC
>TRBJ2-3|once|-|TRBV5-1
CASSWGVRDTQYF
TGCGCCAGCAGCTGGGGGGTCAGGGATACGCAGTATTTT
>TRBJ2-7|once|-|TRBV5-8
CASSWVLDGRGKYEQYF
TGTGCCAGCAGCTGGGTCCTGGACGGTAGGGGCAAGTACGAGCAGTACTTC
>TRBJ2-5|-|TRBD2|TRBV9
CASSEPHLAGGVETQYF
TGTGCCAGCAGCGAGCCCCATCTCGCGGGGGGGGTAGAGACCCAGTACTTC
>TRBJ2-1|-|-|TRBV6-2/TRBV6-3
CASSVQGGEQFF
TGTGCCAGCAGTGTGCAAGGAGGCGAGCAGTTCTTC
>TRBJ1-1|-|-|TRBV30
CAWIRGLNTEAFF
TGTGCCTGGATTAGGGGATTGAACACTGAAGCTTTCTTT
>TRBJ1-2|once|TRBD1|TRBV27
CASSLTSGTGNYGYTF
TGTGCCAGCAGTCTCACTTCTGGGACAGGAAACTATGGCTACACCTTC
>TRBJ2-5|once|-|TRBV5-4
CASSPAAVQETQYF
TGTGCCAGCAGCCCGGCGGCGGTACAAGAGACCCAGTACTTC
>TRBJ2-1|-|TRBD2|TRBV18
CASSRPPYAGGGDEQFF
TGTGCCAGCTCCCGCCCCCCCTACGCGGGAGGGGGCGATGAGCAGTTCTTC
>TRBJ2-4|-|-|TRBV2
CASSPPEASPAGFAKNIQYF
TGTGCCAGCAGTCCCCCGGAGGCTAGCCCCGCGGGATTCGCCAAAAACATTCAGTACTTC
>TRBJ2-5|-|-|TRBV7-3
CASSATSHRETQYF
TGTGCCAGCAGCGCGACTAGTCACCGAGAGACCCAGTACTTC
>TRBJ2-3|-|TRBD1|TRBV19
CASSTSAGGLGTDTQYF
TGTGCCAGTAGTACATCAGCAGGGGGATTGGGCACAGATACGCAGTATTTT
>TRBJ2-1|-|-|TRBV7-8
CASSLVSSLRGISYNEQFF
TGTGCCAGCAGCTTAGTTTCCTCTTTACGGGGAATATCCTACAATGAGCAGTTCTTC
>TRBJ1-2|-|-|TRBV19
CASSIDHGGDLNYGYTF
TGTGCCAGTAGTATAGACCACGGGGGGGATTTAAACTATGGCTACACCTTC
>TRBJ1-3|-|-|TRBV19
CASRIAGASGNTIYF
TGTGCCAGTAGGATAGCAGGGGCCTCTGGAAACACCATATATTTT
>TRBJ2-7|-|-|TRBV27
CASSLGGSYDEQYF
TGTGCCAGCAGTTTAGGCGGATCCTATGACGAGCAGTACTTC
>TRBJ2-7|-|TRBD1|TRBV5-8
CASSINRDSVSYEQYF
TGTGCCAGCAGCATAAACCGGGACAGTGTTTCCTACGAGCAGTACTTC
>TRBJ1-4|-|TRBD1|TRBV28
CASRDYRGRTAGIEKLFF
TGTGCCAGCAGGGATTACAGGGGACGAACCGCCGGGATTGAAAAACTGTTTTTT
>TRBJ2-7|-|TRBD1|TRBV30
CAWSPRGSYEQYF
TGTGCCTGGAGCCCCAGGGGGTCCTACGAGCAGTACTTC
>TRBJ1-1|few|TRBD1|TRBV9
CASSDGQGNTEAFF
TGTGCCAGCAGCGACGGACAGGGTAACACTGAAGCTTTCTTT
>TRBJ2-7|once|-|TRBV7-6
CASSLSVPQGSTEQYF
TGTGCCAGCAGCTTAAGCGTTCCGCAGGGTTCTACCGAGCAGTACTTC
>TRBJ2-2|-|TRBD1|TRBV5-1
CASSLDRGRNGELFF
TGCGCCAGCAGCTTGGACAGGGGTAGGAACGGGGAGCTGTTTTTT
>TRBJ1-2|few|TRBD1|TRBV6-6
CASSLGRQGSPNYGYTF
TGTGCCAGCAGTCTTGGCAGACAGGGTAGTCCTAACTATGGCTACACCTTC
>TRBJ2-1|-|-|TRBV5-8
CASSLNLERNEQFF
TGTGCCAGCAGCTTGAACCTGGAGCGCAATGAGCAGTTCTTC
>TRBJ1-2|-|-|TRBV4-1
CASSQPSGDGYTF
TGCGCCAGCAGCCAACCATCGGGGGATGGCTACACCTTC
>TRBJ1-2|-|-|TRBV3-1/TRBV3-2
CASSQGGYGYTF
TGTGCCAGCAGCCAAGGCGGCTATGGCTACACCTTC
>TRBJ1-1|once|-|TRBV4-1
CASSQDRGTEAFF
TGCGCCAGCAGCCAAGATAGGGGAACTGAAGCTTTCTTT
>TRBJ2-6|few|-|TRBV4-3
CASSRGHAGANVLTF
TGCGCCAGCAGCCGGGGACATGCTGGGGCCAACGTCCTGACTTTC
>TRBJ1-1|-|-|TRBV12-3/TRBV12-4
CASSLIGAKAFF
TGTGCCAGCAGCTTGATTGGAGCTAAAGCTTTCTTT
>TRBJ1-5|-|-|TRBV7-9
CASSSSLNNQPQHF
TGTGCCAGCAGCTCCTCACTTAATAATCAGCCCCAGCATTTT
>TRBJ1-5|-|TRBD1|TRBV19
CASSIVGTAFNQPQHF
TGTGCCAGTAGTATAGTTGGGACAGCTTTCAATCAGCCCCAGCATTTT
>TRBJ2-1|-|-|TRBV7-2
CASSLGDGGYSYNEQFF
TGTGCCAGCAGCTTAGGAGACGGCGGATACTCCTACAATGAGCAGTTCTTC
>TRBJ2-1|-|TRBD1|TRBV25-1
CASSARTGYTGDEQFF
TGTGCCAGCAGTGCCCGGACAGGGTATACAGGCGATGAGCAGTTCTTC
>TRBJ1-4|-|TRBD1|TRBV6-5
CASSYALRGFNEKLFF
TGTGCCAGCAGTTACGCACTCAGGGGGTTTAATGAAAAACTGTTTTTT
>TRBJ2-7|-|-|TRBV6-2/TRBV6-3
CASSYSGSTLRREQYF
TGTGCCAGCAGTTATTCCGGGAGTACGCTGCGGCGCGAGCAGTACTTC
>TRBJ2-5|-|TRBD2|TRBV6-1
CASSAAGGYQETQYF
TGTGCCAGCAGTGCAGCGGGGGGGTACCAAGAGACCCAGTACTTC
>TRBJ2-5|-|-|TRBV2
CASSPRLQQETQYF
TGTGCCAGCAGTCCCCGCTTACAGCAAGAGACCCAGTACTTC
>TRBJ2-3|once|-|TRBV10-3
CAISEFGNADTQYF
TGTGCCATCAGTGAGTTCGGGAACGCAGATACGCAGTATTTT
>TRBJ1-3|-|TRBD1|TRBV5-6
CASSSGQGVNTIYF
TGTGCCAGCAGCTCGGGACAGGGTGTCAACACCATATATTTT
>TRBJ2-4|-|TRBD2|TRBV19
CASSTIAGGDKNIQYF
TGTGCCAGTAGTACGATAGCGGGGGGTGACAAAAACATTCAGTACTTC
>TRBJ2-1|-|-|TRBV13
CASSSPPFRDTNNEQFF
TGTGCCAGCAGCTCCCCACCATTCCGGGACACAAACAATGAGCAGTTCTTC
>TRBJ2-3|-|-|TRBV12-1
CASEGAGGDVSTDTQYF
TGTGCCAGCGAGGGGGCGGGGGGAGACGTTAGCACAGATACGCAGTATTTT
>TRBJ2-1|-|TRBD2|TRBV6-5
CASSLQRGVRNEQFF
TGTGCCAGCAGTTTGCAGCGGGGTGTGAGGAATGAGCAGTTCTTC